These 7 T cell receptor beta chains originate from one sample sequenced in a study of shared clonotypes between healthy human individuals. TCRdb's copy holds only in-frame clones and misses some; the assay was immunoSEQ multiplex PCR. This sample has approximately 1,000,000 clones, with roughly 74% found just once. What was sequenced was memory CD4+ T cells from PBMCs. The subset is: CD45RA-negative fraction. The receptors were sampled from a man aged 18 to 30 in good health. Some clones in this sample may be carry-over from other donors' samples.

Comment on this clone: An end of the junction does not agree with germline; a read error may underlie this. The chain has TRBV14 and TRBJ2-3; possible D gene TRBD1, 6 bases. The CDR3 consists of 15 residues. The germline V gene encodes CDR1 SGHDN and CDR2 FVKESK. The CDR3 spells CASLRQGWGTDMQYF. CDR3 DNA: TGTGCCAGCCTGAGGCAGGGGTGGGGCACAGATATGCAGTATTTT.

This chain links TRBV18 with TRBJ2-5, with D possibly being TRBD1 (6 bases). Trimming cost V 3 bases and J 14 bases, with 25 bases left between them. The CDR3 has 15 amino acids. Germline V gene data show CDR1 as KGHSH and CDR2 as LQKENI. This CDR3 is CASSPTGPGFKEGYF. CDR3 nucleotides: TGTGCCAGCTCACCGACAGGCCCCGGTTTCAAGGAAGGATACTTC.

This chain connects TRBV28 to TRBJ2-3; TRBD2 might be the D (5 bases). Between the trimmed V and J ends, which lost 11 bases and 0 bases, there was a span of 24 bases. The CDR3 has 17 residues. CDR1 is MDHEN and CDR2 is SYDVKM in the germline V gene. CDR3 bases: TGTGCCGCCTTTCTCCGGGATCCGAGGACTAGCACAGATACGCAGTATTTT. Protein: CAAFLRDPRTSTDTQYF.

This clone has more than one count but fewer than ten. V is TRBV12-5 and J is TRBJ2-7; 7 bases align to TRBD1. Germline lookup yields CDR1 LGHNT and CDR2 FRNRAP. V was pared by 6 bases and J by 3 bases, with 2 bases of the junction left unmatched. This CDR3 contains 12 residues. The CDR3 DNA reads TGTGCTAGTGGCGACAGGGTCTACGAGCAGTACTTC. As protein: CASGDRVYEQYF.

The rearrangement uses TRBV19 and TRBJ1-2, with D possibly TRBD1 on 6 matching bases. The CDR3 has 13 residues. From germline, CDR1 is LNHDA and CDR2 SQIVND (reference sequence). Deletions cut 5 bases from V and 4 bases from J, with 11 bases between. CDR3 coding DNA: TGTGCCAGTAGTTCTGGACAGACCTATGGCTACACCTTC. It specifies CASSSGQTYGYTF.

In DNA, the CDR3 is TGTGCCAGCAGCTTCCATAGCGGAGGGAGCACAGATACGCAGTATTTT. Protein product: CASSFHSGGSTDTQYF. The V call is TRBV7-2, the J call TRBJ2-3, with a weak D call TRBD2 (6 bases). This CDR3 is 16 amino acids long. Germline V gene lookup returns CDR1 SGHTA and CDR2 FQGNSA. Trimming removed 3 bases from V and 0 bases from J, with 13 bases in between.

The V gene is TRBV7-9, the J gene TRBJ2-3; D ambiguous. V gave up 4 bases and J gave up 9 bases, with 5 bases separating them. Germline V gene sequence: CDR1 SEHNR, CDR2 FQNEAQ (reference sequence). The CDR3 totals 10 residues. The DNA of the CDR3 is TGTGCCAGCAGCTCGACCACGCAGTATTTT. Protein sequence: CASSSTTQYF. Based on the CDR3 plus reference TRBV7-9 and TRBJ2-3, the full variable domain is DTGVSQNPRHKITKRGQNVTFRCDPISEHNRLYWYRQTLGQGPEFLTYFQNEAQLEKSRLLSDRFSAERPKGSFSTLEIQRTEQGDSAMYLCASSSTTQYFGPGTRLTVL.